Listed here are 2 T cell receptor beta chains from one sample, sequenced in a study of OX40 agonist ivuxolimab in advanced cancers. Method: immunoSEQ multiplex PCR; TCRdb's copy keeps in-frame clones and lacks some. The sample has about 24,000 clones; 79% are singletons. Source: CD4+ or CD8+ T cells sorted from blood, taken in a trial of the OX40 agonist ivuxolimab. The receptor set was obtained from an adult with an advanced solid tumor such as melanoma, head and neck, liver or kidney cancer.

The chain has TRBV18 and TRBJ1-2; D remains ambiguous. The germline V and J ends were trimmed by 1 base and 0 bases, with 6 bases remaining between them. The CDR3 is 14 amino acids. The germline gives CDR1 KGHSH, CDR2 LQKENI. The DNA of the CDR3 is TGTGCCAGCTCACCACTACGGACTAACTATGGCTACACCTTC. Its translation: CASSPLRTNYGYTF.

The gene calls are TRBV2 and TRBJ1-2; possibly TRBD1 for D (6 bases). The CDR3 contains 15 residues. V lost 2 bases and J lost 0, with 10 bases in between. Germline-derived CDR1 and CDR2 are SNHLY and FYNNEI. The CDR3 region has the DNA TGTGCCAGCAGTGAAAGGGGGATCGCTAACTATGGCTACACCTTC. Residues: CASSERGIANYGYTF.